Reported below is one T cell receptor beta chain. Antigen: not known. This sample was included in a study of T cell repertoires in cytomegalovirus infection. General study results and limits: CMV carriers with the relevant HLA were identified by cumulative public TCR beta family frequency.

TCRdb itself ran the reads through MiXCR, one entry per CDR3 protein. In the table there are hundreds of thousands of distinct CDR3 sequences, roughly 36% of which are singletons. In germline, CDR1 is SGHVS, CDR2 FNYEAQ. The V gene lost 5 bases and the J gene lost 6 bases, with 11 bases spanning the gap. The CDR3 has 14 amino acids. This clonotype was sampled from a human donor in good health (CMV status not recorded). Some clones in this sample may be carry-over from other donors' samples. The sample consisted of cultured PBMCs, taken from culture after CMV antigen stimulation. This chain links TRBV7-6 with TRBJ1-6; D is unclear. The CDR3 is CASSAGLRNSPLHF. CDR3 DNA sequence: TGTGCCAGCAGCGCCGGGCTGCGTAATTCACCCCTCCACTTT.